The rows below give T cell receptor beta chains drawn from one sample of a study of T-cell memory formation after mild COVID-19. TCRdb used MiXCR to reprocess the 5' RACE reads, holding one entry per CDR3 protein. This sample has approximately 500,000 distinct CDR3 sequences; roughly 25% occur once, and the top ten carry about 12%. Source material: PBMCs or a T cell subset sorted from them (not recorded which). The origin of the receptors is an adult woman who had mild COVID-19 (a few samples of this study predate the infection). Cell type and time point are not known. Both conserved end residues are part of each CDR3. D genes are given only for firm matches. Clone size appears in some rows only: once, few, many, or a class for an expanded clone.

D gene: .; J gene: TRBJ1-1; clone size: .; V gene: TRBV12-3/TRBV12-4; CDR3 DNA: TGTGCCAGCAGCAGGACAGTGGACACTGAAGCTTTCTTT; CDR3 protein: CASSRTVDTEAFF
D gene: TRBD2; J gene: TRBJ2-3; clone size: .; V gene: TRBV27; CDR3 DNA: TGTGCCAGCAGTTTGACTAGCGGGAGGGATACGCAGTATTTT; CDR3 protein: CASSLTSGRDTQYF
D gene: .; J gene: TRBJ1-3; clone size: .; V gene: TRBV19; CDR3 DNA: TGTGCCAGTAGTATTGATCACCGAACGGGAAACACCATATATTTT; CDR3 protein: CASSIDHRTGNTIYF
D gene: .; J gene: TRBJ1-1; clone size: few; V gene: TRBV9; CDR3 DNA: TGTGCCAGCAGCGTAAGCTGGGGGACGAACACTGAAGCTTTCTTT; CDR3 protein: CASSVSWGTNTEAFF
D gene: .; J gene: TRBJ2-7; clone size: few; V gene: TRBV20-1; CDR3 DNA: TGCAGTGCTTCGTCCAGGATCTCCTACGAGCAGTACTTC; CDR3 protein: CSASSRISYEQYF
D gene: .; J gene: TRBJ2-5; clone size: .; V gene: TRBV15; CDR3 DNA: TGTGCCACCAGCACTCCAGGGGTGAATCAAGAGACCCAGTACTTC; CDR3 protein: CATSTPGVNQETQYF
D gene: .; J gene: TRBJ2-1; clone size: few; V gene: TRBV7-2; CDR3 DNA: TGTGCCAGCAGCTCCCGCTGGGGTGAGCAGTTCTTC; CDR3 protein: CASSSRWGEQFF
D gene: .; J gene: TRBJ2-2; clone size: .; V gene: TRBV6-2/TRBV6-3; CDR3 DNA: TGTGCCAGCAGTTATTTGATTGGGATTTTGAACACCGGGGAGCTGTTTTTT; CDR3 protein: CASSYLIGILNTGELFF
D gene: .; J gene: TRBJ2-1; clone size: .; V gene: TRBV6-1; CDR3 DNA: TGTGCCAGCAGGACAGCATTGCTGTACAATGAGCAGTTCTTC; CDR3 protein: CASRTALLYNEQFF
D gene: .; J gene: TRBJ2-2; clone size: .; V gene: TRBV24-1; CDR3 DNA: TGTGCCACCAGTGATTTGCGGAGAGACCTGACGAACACCGGGGAGCTGTTTTTT; CDR3 protein: CATSDLRRDLTNTGELFF
D gene: .; J gene: TRBJ2-7; clone size: few; V gene: TRBV6-1; CDR3 DNA: TGTGCCAGCAGTGTTCGACAGGCCTCTGGATCCTACGAGCAGTACTTC; CDR3 protein: CASSVRQASGSYEQYF
D gene: .; J gene: TRBJ2-2; clone size: .; V gene: TRBV6-2/TRBV6-3; CDR3 DNA: TGTGCCAGCCGAACTGAGTGGGAGCTGTTTTTT; CDR3 protein: CASRTEWELFF
D gene: .; J gene: TRBJ2-2; clone size: .; V gene: TRBV5-1; CDR3 DNA: TGCGCCAGCAGCTGGACACCTACGAACACCGGGGAGCTGTTTTTT; CDR3 protein: CASSWTPTNTGELFF
D gene: TRBD1; J gene: TRBJ1-1; clone size: few; V gene: TRBV12-3/TRBV12-4; CDR3 DNA: TGTGCCAGCAGATCGCACAGGGGGGCCACTGAAGCTTTCTTT; CDR3 protein: CASRSHRGATEAFF
D gene: .; J gene: TRBJ2-5; clone size: few; V gene: TRBV6-1; CDR3 DNA: TGTGCCAGCAGGAAGGGGGGCCAGCAAGAGACCCAGTACTTC; CDR3 protein: CASRKGGQQETQYF
D gene: TRBD1; J gene: TRBJ1-1; clone size: .; V gene: TRBV19; CDR3 DNA: TGTGCCAGTAGTTGGCCGGGACAGGGGTACACTGAAGCTTTCTTT; CDR3 protein: CASSWPGQGYTEAFF
D gene: TRBD2; J gene: TRBJ2-7; clone size: few; V gene: TRBV4-2; CDR3 DNA: TGTGCCAGCAGCCAAGATCCGGCTAGCGGGAGTTCCTACGAGCAGTACTTC; CDR3 protein: CASSQDPASGSSYEQYF
D gene: .; J gene: TRBJ1-1; clone size: .; V gene: TRBV15; CDR3 DNA: TGTGCCACCAGCCCGCATTTACAGGGAACGACTGAAGCTTTCTTT; CDR3 protein: CATSPHLQGTTEAFF
D gene: .; J gene: TRBJ2-3; clone size: .; V gene: TRBV5-4; CDR3 DNA: TGTGCCAGCAGCTTGCAACGGTCCACAGATACGCAGTATTTT; CDR3 protein: CASSLQRSTDTQYF
D gene: TRBD2; J gene: TRBJ2-5; clone size: .; V gene: TRBV5-1; CDR3 DNA: TGCGCCAGCAGCTTGATATCGGGGGGGCCCGAGACCCAGTACTTC; CDR3 protein: CASSLISGGPETQYF
D gene: TRBD2; J gene: TRBJ2-7; clone size: few; V gene: TRBV7-9; CDR3 DNA: TGTGCCAGCAGCCCAGAGACTAGCGGTGGCTCCTACGAGCAGTACTTC; CDR3 protein: CASSPETSGGSYEQYF
D gene: TRBD1; J gene: TRBJ2-3; clone size: .; V gene: TRBV28; CDR3 DNA: TGTGCCAGCAGTGAAAGAGAGAGGACAGGGGCAGATACGCAGTATTTT; CDR3 protein: CASSERERTGADTQYF
D gene: .; J gene: TRBJ2-7; clone size: .; V gene: TRBV4-2; CDR3 DNA: TGTGCCAGCAGCCAAGAACGGCTAATAGGCGAGCAGTACTTC; CDR3 protein: CASSQERLIGEQYF
D gene: .; J gene: TRBJ1-2; clone size: .; V gene: TRBV5-1; CDR3 DNA: TGCGCCAGCAGCCCCCCCTGGGACACCAGTAGCTATGGCTACACCTTC; CDR3 protein: CASSPPWDTSSYGYTF
D gene: TRBD2; J gene: TRBJ2-1; clone size: few; V gene: TRBV30; CDR3 DNA: TGTGCCTGGAGTGAAGCTAGCGGGATACGCTACAATGAGCAGTTCTTC; CDR3 protein: CAWSEASGIRYNEQFF
D gene: .; J gene: TRBJ1-6; clone size: once; V gene: TRBV5-1; CDR3 DNA: TGCGCCAGCAGCTTGGTTCCAGATTATAATTCACCCCTCCACTTT; CDR3 protein: CASSLVPDYNSPLHF
D gene: .; J gene: TRBJ1-6; clone size: .; V gene: TRBV5-5; CDR3 DNA: TGTGCCAGCAGCTTGGAGGGCGGGAATAATTCACCCCTCCACTTT; CDR3 protein: CASSLEGGNNSPLHF
D gene: .; J gene: TRBJ1-1; clone size: few; V gene: TRBV18; CDR3 DNA: TGTGCCAACTCACCCGTATCAAGGGACTTGCGTAGCGCGACGGAAGCTTTCTTT; CDR3 protein: CANSPVSRDLRSATEAFF
D gene: .; J gene: TRBJ2-3; clone size: few; V gene: TRBV7-9; CDR3 DNA: TGTGCCAGCAGCTTATCGCGACACTGGGGGGATACGCAGTATTTT; CDR3 protein: CASSLSRHWGDTQYF
D gene: TRBD1; J gene: TRBJ1-2; clone size: .; V gene: TRBV5-6; CDR3 DNA: TGTGCCAGCAGTGCGACCGGGACAGCTCATGGCTACACCTTC; CDR3 protein: CASSATGTAHGYTF
D gene: TRBD1; J gene: TRBJ2-3; clone size: .; V gene: TRBV10-3; CDR3 DNA: TGTGTCATCAGTGTGGGACAGGGAGACGGCGATACGCAGTATTTT; CDR3 protein: CVISVGQGDGDTQYF
D gene: .; J gene: TRBJ2-1; clone size: few; V gene: TRBV7-3; CDR3 DNA: TGTGCCAGCAGATATGGGGGGGCGCAAAATGAGCAGTTCTTC; CDR3 protein: CASRYGGAQNEQFF
D gene: TRBD2; J gene: TRBJ2-1; clone size: few; V gene: TRBV20-1; CDR3 DNA: TGCAGTGCTAGAGACCCGGGACTAGCGGGGAATGAGCAGTTCTTC; CDR3 protein: CSARDPGLAGNEQFF
D gene: TRBD2; J gene: TRBJ2-3; clone size: few; V gene: TRBV29-1; CDR3 DNA: TGCAGCGGCCGGGGACTAGCGGGAGCCGGAGATACGCAGTATTTT; CDR3 protein: CSGRGLAGAGDTQYF
D gene: .; J gene: TRBJ2-7; clone size: .; V gene: TRBV12-3/TRBV12-4; CDR3 DNA: TGTGCCAGCAGTTTGTACCTCCTTAACTACGAGCAGTACTTC; CDR3 protein: CASSLYLLNYEQYF
D gene: TRBD1; J gene: TRBJ2-7; clone size: .; V gene: TRBV24-1; CDR3 DNA: TGTGCCACCAGTGACCCGGGACAGGGGGGCTACGAGCAGTACTTC; CDR3 protein: CATSDPGQGGYEQYF
D gene: .; J gene: TRBJ2-3; clone size: .; V gene: TRBV24-1; CDR3 DNA: TGTGCCACCAGTGAAGAGACGGCTAGCACAGATACGCAGTATTTT; CDR3 protein: CATSEETASTDTQYF
D gene: .; J gene: TRBJ2-3; clone size: .; V gene: TRBV7-9; CDR3 DNA: TGTGCCAGCAGCTTAAGTGGGATTGATAGCACAGATACGCAGTATTTT; CDR3 protein: CASSLSGIDSTDTQYF